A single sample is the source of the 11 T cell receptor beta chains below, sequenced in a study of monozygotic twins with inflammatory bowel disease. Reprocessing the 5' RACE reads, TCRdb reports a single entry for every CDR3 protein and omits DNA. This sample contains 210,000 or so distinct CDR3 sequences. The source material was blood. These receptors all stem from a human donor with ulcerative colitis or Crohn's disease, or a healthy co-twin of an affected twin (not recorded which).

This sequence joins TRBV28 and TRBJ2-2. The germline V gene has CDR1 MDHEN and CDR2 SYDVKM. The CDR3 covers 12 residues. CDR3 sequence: CASNERTGELFF.

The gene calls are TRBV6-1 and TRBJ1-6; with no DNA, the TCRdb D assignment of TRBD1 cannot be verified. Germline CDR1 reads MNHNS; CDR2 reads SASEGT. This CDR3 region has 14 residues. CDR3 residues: CASRSRGRNSPLHF.

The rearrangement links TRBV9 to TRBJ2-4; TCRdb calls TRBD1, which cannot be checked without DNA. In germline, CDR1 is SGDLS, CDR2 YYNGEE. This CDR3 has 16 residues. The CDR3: CASSPRDSLNQNIQYF.

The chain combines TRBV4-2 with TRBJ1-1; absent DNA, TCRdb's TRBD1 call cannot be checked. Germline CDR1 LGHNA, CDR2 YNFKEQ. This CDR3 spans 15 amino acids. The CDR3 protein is CASSHGGQTTDQAFF.

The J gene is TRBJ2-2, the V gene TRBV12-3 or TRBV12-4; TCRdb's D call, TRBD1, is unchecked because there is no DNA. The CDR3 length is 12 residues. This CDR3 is CASRTVLGELFF.

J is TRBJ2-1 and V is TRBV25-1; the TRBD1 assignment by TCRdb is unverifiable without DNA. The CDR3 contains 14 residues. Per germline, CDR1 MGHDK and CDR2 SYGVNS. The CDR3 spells CASSHQGEYNEQFF.

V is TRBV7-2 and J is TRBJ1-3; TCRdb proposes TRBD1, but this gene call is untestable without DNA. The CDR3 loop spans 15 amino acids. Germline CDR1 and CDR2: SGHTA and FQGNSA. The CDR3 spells CASTPQGTGGATIYF.

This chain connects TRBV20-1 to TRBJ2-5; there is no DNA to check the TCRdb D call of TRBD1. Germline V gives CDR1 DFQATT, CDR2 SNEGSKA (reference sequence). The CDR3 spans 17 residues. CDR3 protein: CSARDNRRGQGGETQYF.

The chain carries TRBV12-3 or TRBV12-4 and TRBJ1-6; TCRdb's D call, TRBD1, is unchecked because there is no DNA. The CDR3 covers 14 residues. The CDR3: CASSGQGYNSPLHF.

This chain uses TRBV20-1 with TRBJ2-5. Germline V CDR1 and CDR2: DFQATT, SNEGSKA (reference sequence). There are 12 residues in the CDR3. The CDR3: CSAPPFQETQYF.

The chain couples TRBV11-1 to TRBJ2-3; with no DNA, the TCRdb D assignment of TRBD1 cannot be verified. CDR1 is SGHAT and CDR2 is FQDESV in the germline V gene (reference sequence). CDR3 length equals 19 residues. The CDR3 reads CASSSTGTASSDSTDTQYF.